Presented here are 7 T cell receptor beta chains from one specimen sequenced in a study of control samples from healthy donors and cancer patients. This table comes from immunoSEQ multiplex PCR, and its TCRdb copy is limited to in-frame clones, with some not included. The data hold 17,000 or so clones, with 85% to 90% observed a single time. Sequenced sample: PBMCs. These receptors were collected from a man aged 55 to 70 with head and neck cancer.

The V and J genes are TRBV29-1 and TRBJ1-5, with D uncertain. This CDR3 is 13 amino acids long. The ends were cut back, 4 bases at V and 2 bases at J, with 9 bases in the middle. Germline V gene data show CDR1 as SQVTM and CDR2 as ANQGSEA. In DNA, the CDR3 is TGCAGCGTTGCCGGCGGGGGCAATCAGCCCCAGCATTTT. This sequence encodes CSVAGGGNQPQHF.

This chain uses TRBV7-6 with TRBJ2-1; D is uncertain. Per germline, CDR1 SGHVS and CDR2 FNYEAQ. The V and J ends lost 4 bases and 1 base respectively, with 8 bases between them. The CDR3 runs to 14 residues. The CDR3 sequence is CASSSDQSYNEQFF. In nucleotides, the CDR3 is TGTGCCAGCAGCTCCGACCAGTCCTACAATGAGCAGTTCTTC.

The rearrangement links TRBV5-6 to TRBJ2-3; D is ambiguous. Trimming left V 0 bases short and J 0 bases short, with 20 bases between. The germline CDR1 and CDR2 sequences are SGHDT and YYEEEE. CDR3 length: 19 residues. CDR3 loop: CASSLALGWMGPSTDTQYF. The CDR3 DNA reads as TGTGCCAGCAGCTTGGCTCTGGGATGGATGGGCCCTAGCACAGATACGCAGTATTTT.

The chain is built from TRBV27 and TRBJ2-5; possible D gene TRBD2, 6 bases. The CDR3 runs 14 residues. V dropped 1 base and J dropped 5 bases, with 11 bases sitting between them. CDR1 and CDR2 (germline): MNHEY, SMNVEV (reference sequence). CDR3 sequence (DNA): TGTGCCAGCAGTTTATGGGGGGAGAGGGAGACCCAGTACTTC. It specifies CASSLWGERETQYF.

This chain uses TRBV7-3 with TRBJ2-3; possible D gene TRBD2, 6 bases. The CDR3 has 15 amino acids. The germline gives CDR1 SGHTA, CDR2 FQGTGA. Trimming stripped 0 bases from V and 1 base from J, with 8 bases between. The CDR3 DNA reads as TGTGCCAGCAGCTTAACTAGCGGTCGCACAGATACGCAGTATTTT. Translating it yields CASSLTSGRTDTQYF.

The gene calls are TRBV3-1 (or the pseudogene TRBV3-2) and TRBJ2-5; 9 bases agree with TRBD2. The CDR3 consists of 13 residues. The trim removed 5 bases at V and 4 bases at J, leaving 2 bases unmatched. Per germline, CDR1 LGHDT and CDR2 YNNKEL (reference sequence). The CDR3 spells CASSIAGVETQYF. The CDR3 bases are TGTGCCAGCAGCATAGCGGGGGTAGAGACCCAGTACTTC.

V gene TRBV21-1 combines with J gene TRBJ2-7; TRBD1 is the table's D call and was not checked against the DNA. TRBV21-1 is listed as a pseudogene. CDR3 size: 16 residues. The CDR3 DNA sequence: TGTGCCAGCAGCAAACGGTTTTGGGACAGATCTTACGAGCAGTACTTC. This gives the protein CASSKRFWDRSYEQYF.